Presented here are 28 T cell receptor beta chains from one specimen sequenced in a study of long-term antiretroviral therapy in people with HIV (dated by TCRdb to about 2022). The immunoSEQ hsTCRB v3.0 assay was used at survey level resolution to sequence the TRB variable region. Drawn from immuneACCESS, this table holds only the in-frame rearrangements with V and J called that TCRdb kept. Clones are partly lost; checked studies trace under half to an unresolved V gene and leave the rest unexplained. The sample data list tens of thousands of clones, and approximately 80% of these were observed just once. Of the sample, over 13% falls within the top ten clones. Sequences were derived from unsorted PBMCs, sampled around 4.1 years after starting antiretroviral therapy. The source is a man aged 25-40 years with HIV.

V is TRBV11-2 and J is TRBJ2-1, with 7 positions matching TRBD2. Per germline, CDR1 SGHAT and CDR2 FQNNGV. V was clipped by 1 base and J by 5 bases; unmatched bases: 2. The CDR3 is 14 amino acids. The CDR3 here is CASSLVGGNNEQFF. CDR3 nucleotides: TGTGCCAGCAGCTTAGTCGGGGGGAACAATGAGCAGTTCTTC.

This chain connects TRBV25-1 to TRBJ1-4; TRBD1 agrees at 7 bases. CDR3 size: 14 residues. Germline CDR1 and CDR2: MGHDK and SYGVNS. The trim removed 5 bases at V and 5 bases at J, leaving 5 bases unmatched. The CDR3 bases are TGTGCCAGCAGTCCAGGGGGGGCCAATGAAAAACTGTTTTTT. Translating it yields CASSPGGANEKLFF.

V usage is TRBV28 and J usage is TRBJ1-5; D unclear. CDR3 length: 14 residues. V lost 5 bases and J 4 bases, leaving 12 bases between the germline ends. The germline CDR1 and CDR2 sequences are MDHEN and SYDVKM. The CDR3 protein is CASSGGSWNQPQHF. The DNA for the CDR3 is TGTGCCAGCAGTGGAGGATCTTGGAATCAGCCCCAGCATTTT.

This sequence joins TRBV5-1 and TRBJ2-2, with TRBD1 matching 10 bases. There are 19 residues in the CDR3. V lost 0 bases to trimming and J lost 4 bases; unmatched junction nucleotides: 12. Germline V lookup: CDR1 SGHRS, CDR2 YFSETQ. The CDR3 protein is CASSLDVDRGRPGTGELFF. The CDR3 DNA follows: TGCGCCAGCAGCTTGGATGTAGACAGGGGGCGCCCAGGCACCGGGGAGCTGTTTTTT.

This clone was counted between two and nine times. V usage is TRBV19 and J usage is TRBJ1-1; TRBD1 might be the D (6 bases). CDR3 length equals 13 residues. Germline lookup yields CDR1 LNHDA and CDR2 SQIVND (reference sequence). Trimming cost V 5 bases and J 4 bases, with 11 bases left between them. The CDR3 bases are TGTGCCAGTAGTCGTACAGGGAGCACTGAAGCTTTCTTT. Its translation is CASSRTGSTEAFF.

The V and J genes are TRBV30 and TRBJ2-7, with TRBD1 identical over 9 bases. The CDR3 is 13 amino acids. Germline V gene sequence: CDR1 GTSNPN, CDR2 SVGIG (reference sequence). V gave up 3 bases and J gave up 3 bases; unmatched junction bases: 3. CDR3 in DNA: TGTGCCTGGAGCGCGGGACAGGGCTACGAGCAGTACTTC. It codes for CAWSAGQGYEQYF.

The CDR3 protein is CASSAGVRQPQHF. The DNA for the CDR3 is TGTGCCAGTAGTGCGGGGGTGAGGCAGCCCCAGCATTTT. J is TRBJ1-5 and V is TRBV19; perhaps TRBD1 as D (5 bases). The germline V gene has CDR1 LNHDA and CDR2 SQIVND (reference sequence). CDR3 size: 13 residues. Between the trimmed V and J ends, which lost 5 bases and 7 bases, there was a span of 12 bases.

The J gene is TRBJ2-4, the V gene TRBV27; TRBD1 is a possible D gene (6 bases). Trimming shortened V by 5 bases and J by 2 bases, and 7 bases separated the two germline ends. This CDR3 spans 13 amino acids. Germline V CDR1 and CDR2: MNHEY, SMNVEV (reference sequence). The CDR3 sequence: CASSQGPKNIQYF. The CDR3 DNA reads as TGTGCCAGCAGTCAGGGGCCCAAAAACATTCAGTACTTC.

The chain couples TRBV9 to TRBJ2-1; D not resolved. Looked up from germline, CDR1 is SGDLS and CDR2 is YYNGEE. Trimming took off 3 bases at V and 10 bases at J, with 14 bases between the two ends. CDR3 size: 13 residues. The CDR3 DNA reads as TGTGCCAGCAGCGGCCCATACAGAAGGGAGCAGTTCTTC. Its translation is CASSGPYRREQFF.

This clone was seen once. The chain combines TRBV4-3 with TRBJ2-3, with TRBD2 matching 7 bases. The CDR3 spans 16 residues. V was pared by 2 bases and J by 1 base, with 6 bases of the junction left unmatched. Germline CDR1 reads LGHNA; CDR2 reads YSLEER. In DNA form, the CDR3 reads TGCGCCAGCAGCCAAAATGGGGCGGGAGGCACAGATACGCAGTATTTT. Its translation is CASSQNGAGGTDTQYF.

The chain couples TRBV27 to TRBJ2-7; D remains ambiguous. Per the germline V gene, CDR1 is MNHEY and CDR2 is SMNVEV (reference sequence). Trimming cost V 1 base and J 5 bases, with 15 bases left between them. The CDR3 is 15 residues long. The DNA for the CDR3 is TGTGCCAGCAGTTTATTGGGCGGCTCGGCGGACGAGCAGTACTTC. Amino acids: CASSLLGGSADEQYF.

V and J are TRBV28 and TRBJ2-5, with 8 bases matching TRBD2. CDR3 size: 15 residues. V lost 6 bases to trimming and J lost 1 base; unmatched junction nucleotides: 7. CDR1 is MDHEN, CDR2 SYDVKM, per germline. CDR3 sequence: CASRRIAGSQETQYF. The CDR3 nucleotides are TGTGCCAGCAGACGCATAGCGGGAAGCCAAGAGACCCAGTACTTC.

The chain uses TRBV5-3 and TRBJ2-7; a weak D match, TRBD1 (5 bases). TRBV5-3 is classed as an ORF, of uncertain function. V lost 1 base, J lost 3 bases, and 8 bases lay in between. The CDR3 is 13 residues long. CDR3 nucleotides: TGTGCCAGAAGCTTGAGGGGCTACTACGAGCAGTACTTC. Its translation is CARSLRGYYEQYF.

This CDR3 reads CASSAGTSGGNEQFF. Written as DNA, the CDR3 is TGTGCCAGCAGTGCCGGGACTAGCGGGGGCAATGAGCAGTTCTTC. V gene TRBV6-4 combines with J gene TRBJ2-1, with 14 bases identical to TRBD2. Germline V lookup: CDR1 MRHNA, CDR2 SNTAGT. V dropped 4 bases and J dropped 6; count of bases not matched to a gene: 2. The CDR3 runs to 15 residues.

The rearrangement joins TRBV19 to TRBJ2-7; TRBD1 is a possible D gene (6 bases). The CDR3 loop spans 12 amino acids. Germline assignment: CDR1 LNHDA and CDR2 SQIVND (reference sequence). The CDR3 DNA is TGTGCTTCGGGACACAGAACCTACGAGCAGTACTTC. This sequence encodes CASGHRTYEQYF.

The chain employs TRBV5-1 and TRBJ2-1; D perhaps matches TRBD2 (5 bases). The CDR3 extends over 13 amino acids. Germline V gene lookup returns CDR1 SGHRS and CDR2 YFSETQ. Deletions cut 4 bases from V and 7 bases from J, with 12 bases between. CDR3 DNA: TGCGCCAGCAGCACCATCGGGGAAAATGAGCAGTTCTTC. It yields the protein CASSTIGENEQFF.

The chain carries TRBV6-1 and TRBJ2-1, with 7 bases fitting TRBD1. The germline CDR1 and CDR2 sequences are MNHNS and SASEGT. The trim removed 5 bases at V and 4 bases at J, leaving 8 bases unmatched. The CDR3 length is 15 residues. The CDR3 DNA follows: TGTGCCAGCAGTTTCGACAGGGCCCCATACAATGAGCAGTTCTTC. The encoded protein is CASSFDRAPYNEQFF.

This sequence joins TRBV2 and TRBJ2-5; D unclear. V lost 8 bases, J lost 2 bases, and 9 bases lay in between. CDR1 and CDR2 from the germline V gene are SNHLY and FYNNEI. The CDR3 has 12 amino acids. CDR3 nucleotide sequence: TGTGCCAGCGCCTTTGTTCAAGAGACCCAGTACTTC. Encoded protein: CASAFVQETQYF.

The chain couples TRBV7-9 to TRBJ2-3, with no clear D. Between the trimmed V and J ends, which lost 5 bases and 6 bases, there was a span of 9 bases. The CDR3 contains 12 residues. Germline CDR1 SEHNR, CDR2 FQNEAQ (reference sequence). CDR3 region: CASSLEADTQYF. The CDR3 DNA reads as TGTGCCAGCAGCCTCGAGGCTGATACGCAGTATTTT.

This CDR3 is CASAQGPGTEAFF. The CDR3 DNA is TGTGCCAGTGCACAGGGGCCGGGCACTGAAGCTTTCTTT. The chain employs TRBV6-1 and TRBJ1-1, with TRBD1 identical over 7 bases. Germline CDR1 reads MNHNS; CDR2 reads SASEGT. CDR3 size: 13 residues. Trimming took 9 bases from V and 4 from J; bases not matched to a gene: 8.

This clone was observed a few times. The chain recombines TRBV18 with TRBJ1-2, with D hard to call. The CDR3 spans 13 residues. Trimming removed 5 bases at V and 5 bases at J, with 12 bases between. Germline CDR1 and CDR2: KGHSH and LQKENI. The CDR3 bases are TGTGCCAGCTCAGAGGGAGGTGCGTATGGCTACACCTTC. Translation: CASSEGGAYGYTF. The whole variable domain, filled in from reference TRBV18 and TRBJ1-2, reads NAGVMQNPRHLVRRRGQEARLRCSPMKGHSHVYWYRQLPEEGLKFMVYLQKENIIDESGMPKERFSAEFPKEGPSILRIQQVVRGDSAAYFCASSEGGAYGYTFGSGTRLTVV.

This clone was picked up one time. CDR3: CASSSTGLYGYTF. CDR3 sequence (DNA): TGTGCCAGCAGTTCGACAGGCCTCTATGGCTACACCTTC. This chain connects TRBV9 to TRBJ1-2; maybe TRBD1 (6 bases). Trimming cost V 5 bases and J 4 bases, with 12 bases left between them. The CDR3 contains 13 residues. Germline lookup yields CDR1 SGDLS and CDR2 YYNGEE.

This clone was observed a few times. The genes are TRBV11-2 and TRBJ2-1; 7 nucleotides match TRBD2. Germline CDR1 SGHAT, CDR2 FQNNGV. The CDR3 length is 16 residues. J lost 3 bases, V lost 3 bases, and 8 bases had no gene match. In DNA form, the CDR3 reads TGTGCCAGCAGCTTGAGAGCGGGGCACCTCTACAATGAGCAGTTCTTC. It translates to CASSLRAGHLYNEQFF.

This chain uses TRBV6-5 with TRBJ2-1, with D maybe TRBD1 (5 bases). This CDR3 has 13 residues. Germline V gene lookup returns CDR1 MNHEY and CDR2 SVGAGI. V lost 7 bases to trimming and J lost 6 bases, with 13 bases between them. The CDR3 coding sequence is TGTGCCAGCACCGACCTAGGGGCCAATGAGCAGTTCTTC. Encoded protein: CASTDLGANEQFF.

The rearrangement joins TRBV4-1 to TRBJ1-1; D is possibly TRBD1 (6 bases). This CDR3 has 15 residues. The germline V gene encodes CDR1 MGHRA and CDR2 YSYEKL. Trimming took 1 base from V and 4 from J, leaving 13 bases between them. The DNA of the CDR3 is TGCGCCAGCAGCCAAGGGGTGGGGGCACCCACTGAAGCTTTCTTT. Its protein is CASSQGVGAPTEAFF.

This clone was seen just once. This rearrangement joins TRBV29-1 to TRBJ1-2; D perhaps matches TRBD1 (5 bases). Trimming took off 5 bases at V and 4 bases at J, with 14 bases between the two ends. The CDR3 has 13 residues. Germline V gene lookup returns CDR1 SQVTM and CDR2 ANQGSEA. The CDR3: CSVRGREGYGYTF. The CDR3, as DNA: TGCAGCGTTCGGGGGAGGGAGGGCTATGGCTACACCTTC. The complete variable domain, with remaining parts taken from reference TRBV29-1 and TRBJ1-2, reads SAVISQKPSRDICQRGTSLTIQCQVDSQVTMMFWYRQQPGQSLTLIATANQGSEATYESGFVIDKFPISRPNLTFSTLTVSNMSPEDSSIYLCSVRGREGYGYTFGSGTRLTVV.

The rearrangement uses TRBV12-2 and TRBJ2-5; the table's D call, TRBD2, was not checked against the DNA. TRBV12-2 is a recognized pseudogene. CDR3 length equals 15 residues. CDR3 DNA: TGTGCAAGTCGGGTACCTCCCCGAGGGCAAGAGACCCAGTACTTC. Translating gives CASRVPPRGQETQYF.

The chain has TRBV28 and TRBJ2-7; 7 bases line up with TRBD1. CDR1 MDHEN and CDR2 SYDVKM come from the germline V gene. The CDR3 runs 15 residues. J gave up 0 bases and V 3 bases, and 5 bases lay outside the gene matches. CDR3 bases: TGTGCCAGCAGTTTTAGAGGACAGGCCTCCTACGAGCAGTACTTC. Protein: CASSFRGQASYEQYF. Using reference TRBV28 and TRBJ2-7 for the parts outside the CDR3, the full variable domain is DVKVTQSSRYLVKRTGEKVFLECVQDMDHENMFWYRQDPGLGLRLIYFSYDVKMKEKGDIPEGYSVSREKKERFSLILESASTNQTSMYLCASSFRGQASYEQYFGPGTRLTVT.